These 5 T cell receptor beta chains were sequenced from one sample in a study of circulating and synovial CD4+ cells in juvenile arthritis. The assay was immunoSEQ multiplex PCR, and TCRdb's table has in-frame clones only and misses some. The sample holds about 30,000 clones, around 95% seen once. The specimen sequenced was CD4+ T cells from blood. The receptors shown here come from a human donor with juvenile idiopathic arthritis.

The chain joins TRBV5-1 to TRBJ2-7; D uncertain. V dropped 0 bases and J dropped 1 base, with 5 bases sitting between them. The CDR3 has 13 amino acids. Germline assignment: CDR1 SGHRS and CDR2 YFSETQ. CDR3 bases: TGCGCCAGCAGCTTGGCGGGTTCCTACGAGCAGTACTTC. It yields the protein CASSLAGSYEQYF.

V and J are TRBV28 and TRBJ1-5; 7 bases line up with TRBD1. CDR1 and CDR2 from the germline V gene are MDHEN and SYDVKM. This CDR3 spans 14 amino acids. The trim removed 6 bases at V and 3 bases at J, leaving 5 bases unmatched. The CDR3 DNA reads TGTGCCAGCAGCCTAGGGACAGTCAATCAGCCCCAGCATTTT. This codes for CASSLGTVNQPQHF.

The rearrangement links TRBV11-2 to TRBJ2-7, with D perhaps TRBD1 (6 bases). This CDR3 is 16 amino acids long. Germline V gene sequence: CDR1 SGHAT, CDR2 FQNNGV. V was clipped by 2 bases and J by 1 base, with 15 bases between them. The chain's CDR3 is CASSLWGRQASYEQYF. The CDR3 bases are TGTGCCAGCAGCTTATGGGGGCGACAGGCTTCCTACGAGCAGTACTTC.

The V call is TRBV5-4, the J call TRBJ2-2; 9 bases are a match to TRBD2. CDR3 length: 16 amino acids. V lost 0 bases, J lost 5 bases, and 5 bases stayed unmatched. From germline, CDR1 is SGHNT and CDR2 YYREEE (reference sequence). The CDR3 reads CASSLVAGGYTGELFF. CDR3 nucleotide sequence: TGTGCCAGCAGCTTGGTTGCGGGAGGGTATACCGGGGAGCTGTTTTTT.

The genes are TRBV27 and TRBJ2-3, with 7 bases that match TRBD2. The CDR3 has 12 residues. The J segment lost 1 base and the V segment lost 10 bases, leaving 2 bases of the junction unmatched. Germline CDR1 is MNHEY and CDR2 is SMNVEV (reference sequence). The CDR3 DNA reads TGTGCCACCGCGGGGGGCACAGATACGCAGTATTTT. It codes for CATAGGTDTQYF.